The 27 T cell receptor beta chains below were found in one sample sequenced in a study of blood T cells in healthy people across ages (dated by TCRdb to about 2015). Libraries were built with 5' RACE. Sequencing relied on an Illumina HiSeq 2500. A second PCR of about 7 to 12 cycles was performed with a sample-barcoded 5' primer and a J-beta primer mix. TCRdb's own reprocessing of the public reads used fastp at Q25 and MiXCR and kept productive beta chains. Each entry is one CDR3 protein sequence, shown with its most common DNA and genes. For this sample the table gives hundreds of thousands of distinct CDR3 sequences, of which around 49% were detected only once. 25% to 35% of the sample is held by the ten biggest clonotypes. Source material: blood. The receptors stem from a woman between 55 and 75 years old in good health.

This clonotype has ten or more counts. The rearrangement uses TRBV21-1 and TRBJ1-1; the D call in the table, TRBD1, was not verified against the DNA. TRBV21-1 is a documented pseudogene. This CDR3 is 16 amino acids long. The CDR3 region is CASSHTRQPMNTEAFF. Written as DNA, the CDR3 is TGTGCCAGCAGCCATACCCGACAGCCCATGAACACTGAAGCTTTCTTT.

This clonotype has only a few counts. The chain is built from TRBV29-1 and TRBJ2-1; no clear D. In germline, CDR1 is SQVTM, CDR2 ANQGSEA. This CDR3 contains 10 residues. V lost 7 bases to trimming and J lost 7 bases, with 8 bases between them. Here the CDR3 reads CSGWYNEQFF. Here the CDR3 DNA reads TGCAGCGGGTGGTATAATGAGCAGTTCTTC.

The rearrangement uses TRBV6-5 and TRBJ1-6, with D perhaps matching TRBD1 (5 bases). V dropped 0 bases and J dropped 10 bases, with 13 bases sitting between them. The CDR3 totals 15 residues. The germline V gene has CDR1 MNHEY and CDR2 SVGAGI. The CDR3 loop is CASSYSRGKGSPLHF. CDR3 sequence (DNA): TGTGCCAGCAGTTACTCTCGGGGGAAGGGATCACCCCTCCACTTT.

This clonotype appeared a few times. The chain links TRBV5-1 to TRBJ2-7; D is possibly TRBD2 (6 bases). The ends were cut back, 0 bases at V and 1 base at J, with 11 bases in the middle. Per the germline V gene, CDR1 is SGHRS and CDR2 is YFSETQ. This CDR3 has 15 amino acids. CDR3: CASSLVGTASYEQYF. The CDR3 DNA reads as TGCGCCAGCAGCTTGGTTGGGACTGCGTCCTACGAGCAGTACTTC.

V is TRBV4-1 and J is TRBJ1-3, with D unresolved. V was clipped by 6 bases and J by 4 bases, with 4 bases between them. Per germline, CDR1 MGHRA and CDR2 YSYEKL. The CDR3 totals 11 residues. This CDR3 is CASRGGNTIYF. In DNA form, the CDR3 reads TGCGCCAGCAGAGGAGGAAACACCATATATTTT.

The table lists this clonotype with a few counts. The chain is built from TRBV7-9 and TRBJ2-1, with D unresolved. The germline gives CDR1 SEHNR, CDR2 FQNEAQ (reference sequence). The CDR3 extends over 10 amino acids. V dropped 3 bases and J dropped 13 bases, with 7 bases sitting between them. The CDR3 reads CASSLAPQFF. The CDR3 bases are TGTGCCAGCAGCTTGGCTCCACAGTTCTTC. The whole variable domain, filled in from reference TRBV7-9 and TRBJ2-1, reads DTGVSQNPRHKITKRGQNVTFRCDPISEHNRLYWYRQTLGQGPEFLTYFQNEAQLEKSRLLSDRFSAERPKGSFSTLEIQRTEQGDSAMYLCASSLAPQFFGPGTRLTVL.

The CDR3 DNA follows: TGCAGTGCTAGCCCCCTAAGTCCTTATGGCTACACCTTC. Translating it yields CSASPLSPYGYTF. The chain carries TRBV20-1 and TRBJ1-2, with unresolved D. The CDR3 consists of 13 residues. Trimming left V 3 bases short and J 5 bases short, with 13 bases between. Germline CDR1 DFQATT, CDR2 SNEGSKA (reference sequence).

The J gene is TRBJ1-2, the V gene TRBV20-1; 7 bases are shared with TRBD1. The germline CDR1 and CDR2 sequences are DFQATT and SNEGSKA (reference sequence). The CDR3 has 16 residues. Trimming took 1 base from V and 3 from J; bases not matched to a gene: 11. CDR3 DNA sequence: TGCAGTGCTAGAGTTTCTGAGGGGGCGTATGACTATGGCTACACCTTC. Translated, it gives CSARVSEGAYDYGYTF.

The gene calls are TRBV12-3 or TRBV12-4 and TRBJ2-3; 13 nucleotides agree with TRBD2. The CDR3 sequence is 15 residues long. Germline trimming cut 6 bases from V and 5 bases from J; bases unmatched to any gene: 5. The CDR3 is CASRLGLAGEDTQYF. CDR3 coding DNA: TGTGCCAGCAGACTAGGACTAGCGGGGGAAGATACGCAGTATTTT.

This rearrangement joins TRBV4-1 to TRBJ2-3; D is perhaps TRBD1 (7 bases). Germline CDR1 reads MGHRA; CDR2 reads YSYEKL. Trimming stripped 1 base from V and 2 bases from J, with 13 bases between. The CDR3 has 16 amino acids. The CDR3 coding sequence is TGCGCCAGCAGCCAAGTGACAGGGACTTACACAGATACGCAGTATTTT. This gives the protein CASSQVTGTYTDTQYF.

The chain links TRBV4-3 to TRBJ2-5; a possible D gene is TRBD2 (6 bases). The CDR3 extends over 15 amino acids. Trimming removed 0 bases at V and 5 bases at J, with 13 bases between. Germline V CDR1 and CDR2: LGHNA, YSLEER. CDR3 in DNA: TGCGCCAGCAGCCAAGATCGGAGGGTCTGGGAGACCCAGTACTTC. It specifies CASSQDRRVWETQYF.

The CDR3 sequence: CATGESSYNEQFF. The CDR3 DNA reads as TGTGCCACCGGGGAATCCTCCTACAATGAGCAGTTCTTC. The chain couples TRBV24-1 to TRBJ2-1; unclear D gene. V shed 9 bases and J shed 0 bases, with 8 bases lying between them. Per germline, CDR1 KGHDR and CDR2 SFDVKD. The CDR3 covers 13 residues.

The chain couples TRBV2 to TRBJ2-5; no clear D. Germline CDR1 and CDR2: SNHLY and FYNNEI. V was pared by 2 bases and J by 11 bases, with 15 bases between. The CDR3 covers 13 residues. CDR3 loop: CASSEPGANEQYF. DNA for the CDR3: TGTGCCAGCAGTGAACCGGGTGCTAATGAGCAGTACTTC.

The genes are TRBV7-9 and TRBJ2-1; D unclear. Germline assignment: CDR1 SEHNR and CDR2 FQNEAQ (reference sequence). Trimming took 5 bases from V and 8 from J, leaving 16 bases between them. The CDR3 has 14 amino acids. CDR3 in amino acids: CASSRRNEVDEQFF. DNA of the CDR3: TGTGCCAGCAGCCGCCGTAATGAGGTAGATGAGCAGTTCTTC. Supplemented by reference TRBV7-9 and TRBJ2-1, the full variable domain reads DTGVSQNPRHKITKRGQNVTFRCDPISEHNRLYWYRQTLGQGPEFLTYFQNEAQLEKSRLLSDRFSAERPKGSFSTLEIQRTEQGDSAMYLCASSRRNEVDEQFFGPGTRLTVL.

The CDR3 nucleotides are TGTGCCAGCAGCGTAGCTACTGCTAGCGGGAACACCGGGGAGCTGTTTTTT. Its protein product is CASSVATASGNTGELFF. This sequence joins TRBV9 and TRBJ2-2, with 7 positions matching TRBD2. Germline loops: CDR1 SGDLS, CDR2 YYNGEE. The CDR3 extends over 17 amino acids. V lost 0 bases to trimming and J lost 1 base; unmatched junction nucleotides: 6.

This clonotype was counted a few times. CDR3 in amino acids: CASSWGEVGYEQYF. The CDR3 coding sequence is TGTGCCAGCAGTTGGGGGGAGGTTGGGTACGAGCAGTACTTC. This chain uses TRBV27 with TRBJ2-7, with a tentative D call TRBD2 (6 bases). Deletions cut 4 bases from V and 4 bases from J, with 14 bases between. The CDR3 has 14 residues. Looked up from germline, CDR1 is MNHEY and CDR2 is SMNVEV (reference sequence).

V and J are TRBV7-9 and TRBJ1-2; the match to TRBD1 covers 11 bases. J was trimmed by 8 bases and V by 1 base; bases with no gene match: 3. The CDR3 is 14 residues long. Germline CDR1 reads SEHNR; CDR2 reads FQNEAQ (reference sequence). The CDR3 region is CASSLDGQGAGYTF. The CDR3 DNA is TGTGCCAGCAGCTTAGACGGACAGGGGGCCGGCTACACCTTC.

This clonotype was counted a few times. The chain combines TRBV27 with TRBJ2-5; 8 nucleotides match TRBD2. The end of the DNA fits TRBJ2-7 better, so the J call may be wrong. Germline V CDR1 and CDR2: MNHEY, SMNVEV (reference sequence). This CDR3 contains 13 residues. The CDR3 region is CASRRAGVREQYF. Here the CDR3 DNA reads TGTGCCAGCAGACGAGCGGGAGTTCGCGAGCAGTACTTC.

This clonotype turned up a few times. Sequence at one end of the junction differs from germline and may be a read error. The chain uses TRBV5-1 and TRBJ2-4; the match to TRBD2 covers 7 bases. The J call is doubtful: the DNA matches TRBJ2-7 better. The CDR3 runs 14 residues. Germline V CDR1 and CDR2: SGHRS, YFSETQ. The CDR3 DNA reads TGTGCCAGCAGCCCCACCCCTAGCGGCTACGAGCAGTACTTC. Its translation is CASSPTPSGYEQYF.

The J gene is TRBJ2-5, the V gene TRBV7-9, with a weak D call TRBD2 (6 bases). This CDR3 has 17 amino acids. Germline values: CDR1 SEHNR, CDR2 FQNEAQ (reference sequence). V was shortened by 3 bases and J by 11 bases, with 28 bases between the two germline ends. CDR3 bases: TGTGCCAGCAGCTTGCCCCTCGGTCTAGCGACCTCGAATGAGCAGTACTTC. Translation: CASSLPLGLATSNEQYF.

The chain uses TRBV5-1 and TRBJ2-1, with a possible D match to TRBD2 (7 bases). The CDR3 has 16 residues. Germline CDR1 SGHRS, CDR2 YFSETQ. V lost 0 bases, J lost 5 bases, and 15 bases lay in between. CDR3 DNA sequence: TGCGCCAGCAGCTTGGTGGCGGGGGCGATTAACAATGAGCAGTTCTTC. It translates to CASSLVAGAINNEQFF.

This clonotype was counted once. A read error may be the cause here, since a much bigger clone is one base away. This sequence joins TRBV7-2 and TRBJ2-4; maybe TRBD1 (8 bases). The CDR3 sequence is 14 residues long. Trimming shortened V by 4 bases and J by 7 bases, and 14 bases separated the two germline ends. Per germline, CDR1 SGHTA and CDR2 FQGNSA. The CDR3 bases are TGTGCCAGCAGCTCGACAGGGGAGGGGAACATTCAGTACTTC. This translates into CASSSTGEGNIQYF.

The chain recombines TRBV24-1 with TRBJ1-1; D call uncertain. The germline V gene encodes CDR1 KGHDR and CDR2 SFDVKD. Trimming shortened V by 3 bases and J by 6 bases, and 13 bases separated the two germline ends. The CDR3 contains 14 residues. CDR3 loop: CATSDADPYAEAFF. Here the CDR3 DNA reads TGTGCCACCAGTGATGCGGACCCTTATGCTGAAGCTTTCTTT.

The chain links TRBV27 to TRBJ1-2, with a tentative D call TRBD1 (5 bases). The CDR3 is 14 amino acids. Trimming pared 7 bases from V and 5 bases from J, leaving 17 bases between. In germline, CDR1 is MNHEY, CDR2 SMNVEV (reference sequence). The CDR3 region has the DNA TGTGCCAGCATGGATCCCGGCGGGGCATATGGCTACACCTTC. It is translated as CASMDPGGAYGYTF.

This clonotype was detected ten times or more. The chain employs TRBV20-1 and TRBJ2-7; 10 nucleotides match TRBD2. V lost 6 bases and J lost 5; bases outside the gene matches: 10. CDR1 is DFQATT, CDR2 SNEGSKA, per germline (reference sequence). CDR3 size: 14 residues. The CDR3 bases are TGCAGTGCAGAGGGAGGAGCGGGAGGGAACGAGCAGTACTTC. This translates into CSAEGGAGGNEQYF.

The V and J genes are TRBV7-3 and TRBJ2-1, with a possible D match to TRBD2 (5 bases). The CDR3 consists of 16 residues. Germline V gene data show CDR1 as SGHTA and CDR2 as FQGTGA. The V end was cut by 4 bases, the J end by 0 bases, with 13 bases between. The CDR3 sequence is CASSSSGLSSYNEQFF. The DNA of the CDR3 is TGTGCCAGCAGCTCCAGCGGACTCAGCTCCTACAATGAGCAGTTCTTC.

Here the CDR3 DNA reads TGCGCCAGCAGCTTGTTCCCAGGGCTGGGCACAGATACGCAGTATTTT. Translation gives CASSLFPGLGTDTQYF. The chain couples TRBV5-1 to TRBJ2-3; D may be TRBD1 (5 bases). CDR1 is SGHRS, CDR2 YFSETQ, per germline. The V and J ends lost 1 base and 1 base respectively, with 13 bases between them. The CDR3 extends over 16 amino acids.